Shown below are 30 T cell receptor beta chains from a single sample sequenced in a study of CD8+ T cells in alopecia areata (dated by TCRdb to the late 2010s). Reading the label with the study, this specimen's time point is: baseline before oral tofacitinib. Receptor amplification or capture employed the immunoSEQ multiplex PCR assay. RNA was extracted from all samples and reverse transcribed into cDNA, which served as template for TCR sequencing. In TCRdb, the immuneACCESS table is reduced to in-frame sequences with V and J assigned. These tables do not hold every clone; where another copy was compared, an unresolved V gene accounts for under half, and the others remain unexplained. Counted in this sample were 100,000 to 150,000 clones; approximately 53% of them appeared once. The ten top clones hold about 4.9% of the sample. The sample here was CD4+ T cells sorted from blood, taken at week 0. These receptors originate from a human donor with alopecia areata.

The chain couples TRBV5-1 to TRBJ2-1; unclear D gene. Germline values: CDR1 SGHRS, CDR2 YFSETQ. The length of the CDR3 is 14 residues. Between the trimmed V and J ends, which lost 0 bases and 8 bases, there was a span of 12 bases. CDR3 bases: TGCGCCAGCAGCTTGGATTTAGGTGGCGATGAGCAGTTCTTC. This encodes CASSLDLGGDEQFF.

This clone was observed once. The V gene is TRBV4-3, the J gene TRBJ1-6, with 7 bases aligning to TRBD1. The CDR3 totals 16 residues. With V trimmed by 2 bases and J by 10 bases, 11 bases remained unmatched. Germline assignment: CDR1 LGHNA and CDR2 YSLEER. This CDR3 is CASSQRGQGGDSPLHF. CDR3 sequence (DNA): TGCGCCAGCAGCCAAAGGGGGCAGGGAGGAGACTCACCCCTCCACTTT.

The chain is built from TRBV30 and TRBJ2-7; 8 bases map to TRBD1. This CDR3 is 11 amino acids long. The germline V gene encodes CDR1 GTSNPN and CDR2 SVGIG (reference sequence). J was trimmed by 11 bases and V by 7 bases; bases with no gene match: 10. The CDR3 sequence: CAFETGELKYF. The CDR3 coding sequence is TGTGCCTTCGAGACAGGGGAGCTAAAGTACTTC.

This clone was detected once. The chain combines TRBV5-1 with TRBJ2-7, with a possible D match to TRBD2 (5 bases). Trimming left V 4 bases short and J 1 base short, with 12 bases between. CDR1 SGHRS and CDR2 YFSETQ come from the germline V gene. This CDR3 region has 14 residues. The CDR3 reads CASSAVAPSYEQYF. The CDR3 coding sequence is TGCGCCAGCAGCGCGGTAGCGCCATCCTACGAGCAGTACTTC.

The V and J genes are TRBV9 and TRBJ2-5; 8 positions agree with TRBD2. This CDR3 has 15 amino acids. V shed 0 bases and J 5 bases; nucleotides not matched to a gene: 6. The germline V gene encodes CDR1 SGDLS and CDR2 YYNGEE. CDR3 in amino acids: CASSVAGGRRETQYF. The CDR3 nucleotides read TGTGCCAGCAGCGTAGCGGGGGGGCGTCGGGAGACCCAGTACTTC.

This clone was seen only a few times. The rearrangement uses TRBV2 and TRBJ2-3; a possible D gene is TRBD2 (6 bases). V shed 4 bases and J shed 4 bases, with 15 bases lying between them. The CDR3 spans 15 residues. Germline V lookup: CDR1 SNHLY, CDR2 FYNNEI. The DNA of the CDR3 is TGTGCCAGCAGTGCTTGGGGGGAAGGACCAGATACGCAGTATTTT. Translation gives CASSAWGEGPDTQYF.

The chain employs TRBV7-2 and TRBJ2-5, with 10 bases that match TRBD2. This CDR3 has 16 residues. Per the germline V gene, CDR1 is SGHTA and CDR2 is FQGNSA. Trimming took 3 bases from V and 4 from J; bases not matched to a gene: 8. The CDR3 DNA reads as TGTGCCAGCAGCTTTCGAAAGCGGGAGGGCCGAGAGACCCAGTACTTC. Amino acids: CASSFRKREGRETQYF.

A few counts support this clone. V gene TRBV5-4 combines with J gene TRBJ1-1; D not certain. CDR1 and CDR2 (germline): SGHNT, YYREEE (reference sequence). CDR3 length: 13 residues. V shed 0 bases and J shed 1 base, with 4 bases lying between them. CDR3 protein: CASSLAANTEAFF. In nucleotides, the CDR3 is TGTGCCAGCAGCTTGGCCGCGAACACTGAAGCTTTCTTT.

The chain combines TRBV5-6 with TRBJ1-1, with 7 bases matching TRBD1. V trimming: 6 bases; J trimming: 6 bases; junction bases outside the gene matches: 8. Germline V gene lookup returns CDR1 SGHDT and CDR2 YYEEEE. This CDR3 is built from 13 residues. For the CDR3, the DNA is TGTGCCAGCAAGTACACAGGGGTCCCTGAAGCTTTCTTT. This encodes CASKYTGVPEAFF.

This chain links TRBV4-1 with TRBJ2-5, with TRBD2 as a possible D gene (5 bases). Germline V gene sequence: CDR1 MGHRA, CDR2 YSYEKL. The CDR3 length is 16 residues. Trimming removed 0 bases at V and 6 bases at J, with 17 bases between. CDR3 sequence (DNA): TGCGCCAGCAGCCAAGATTCCGGACTCACAATCAAGACCCAGTACTTC. Translated, it gives CASSQDSGLTIKTQYF.

The gene calls are TRBV18 and TRBJ1-1, with D unresolved. Trimming pared 2 bases from V and 1 base from J, leaving 8 bases between. The CDR3 runs to 14 residues. The germline CDR1 and CDR2 sequences are KGHSH and LQKENI. CDR3 in amino acids: CASSPEDSNTEAFF. The DNA for the CDR3 is TGTGCCAGCTCACCAGAGGACTCGAACACTGAAGCTTTCTTT.

The chain uses TRBV28 and TRBJ2-7; the match to TRBD1 covers 12 bases. The V gene end was trimmed by 6 bases and the J gene end by 7 bases; junction bases not matched to a gene: 13. Looked up from germline, CDR1 is MDHEN and CDR2 is SYDVKM. This CDR3 comprises 16 residues. As DNA, the CDR3 is TGTGCCAGCAGAAAAAATGGAGGGACAGGGGGCCAGGAGCAGTACTTC. Encoded protein: CASRKNGGTGGQEQYF.

This clone was detected a few times. The V and J genes are TRBV7-2 and TRBJ1-4, with a weak D call TRBD1 (5 bases). The germline V gene has CDR1 SGHTA and CDR2 FQGNSA. Trimming stripped 1 base from V and 8 bases from J, with 14 bases between. This CDR3 spans 15 amino acids. DNA of the CDR3: TGTGCCAGCAGCTTAGGAGGGGACCTGGGAGAAAAACTGTTTTTT. Translating it yields CASSLGGDLGEKLFF.

V gene TRBV6-6 combines with J gene TRBJ1-5; TRBD1 is a possible D gene (5 bases). V lost 5 bases and J 4 bases, leaving 15 bases between the germline ends. The germline V gene has CDR1 MNHNY and CDR2 SVGAGI (reference sequence). This CDR3 comprises 15 residues. CDR3 coding DNA: TGTGCCAGCAGTCCGACCAGGGTGAGAAATCAGCCCCAGCATTTT. Translating it yields CASSPTRVRNQPQHF.

This clone appeared a few times. The CDR3 bases are TGTGCCAGCAGCAGAACAGGGTTGAGCAATCAGCCCCAGCATTTT. Translated, it gives CASSRTGLSNQPQHF. The genes are TRBV7-9 and TRBJ1-5; the D gene is possibly TRBD1 (6 bases). Germline CDR1 SEHNR, CDR2 FQNEAQ (reference sequence). The germline V and J ends were trimmed by 5 bases and 1 base, with 12 bases remaining between them. The CDR3 covers 15 residues. Supplemented by reference TRBV7-9 and TRBJ1-5, the full variable domain reads DTGVSQNPRHKITKRGQNVTFRCDPISEHNRLYWYRQTLGQGPEFLTYFQNEAQLEKSRLLSDRFSAERPKGSFSTLEIQRTEQGDSAMYLCASSRTGLSNQPQHFGDGTRLSIL.

This clone has a handful of counts. The V gene is TRBV19, the J gene TRBJ2-2, with 9 bases lining up with TRBD2. The J segment lost 3 bases and the V segment lost 7 bases, leaving 21 bases of the junction unmatched. CDR1 and CDR2 from the germline V gene are LNHDA and SQIVND (reference sequence). This CDR3 region has 20 residues. The CDR3 DNA is TGTGCCAGTACCGTCTATGGGGTAGCGGGGGCCGTCGGAGACACCGGGGAGCTGTTTTTT. Its translation is CASTVYGVAGAVGDTGELFF.

The chain recombines TRBV25-1 with TRBJ1-3; 8 bases align to TRBD1. The CDR3 is 16 amino acids. With 3 bases clipped from V and 0 bases from J, the junction kept 4 bases outside the gene matches. The germline gives CDR1 MGHDK, CDR2 SYGVNS. Here the CDR3 reads CASSDRQGFSGNTIYF. In DNA, the CDR3 is TGTGCCAGCAGTGATAGACAGGGGTTCTCTGGAAACACCATATATTTT. The full variable domain, in which reference TRBV25-1 and TRBJ1-3 provide the parts outside the CDR3, is EADIYQTPRYLVIGTGKKITLECSQTMGHDKMYWYQQDPGMELHLIHYSYGVNSTEKGDLSSESTVSRIRTEHFPLTLESARPSHTSQYLCASSDRQGFSGNTIYFGEGSWLTVV.

The J gene is TRBJ2-2, the V gene TRBV25-1; D unresolved. Trimming stripped 9 bases from V and 5 bases from J, with 10 bases between. The CDR3 sequence is 12 residues long. The germline V gene has CDR1 MGHDK and CDR2 SYGVNS. DNA of the CDR3: TGTGCCAGATGCCTACGGACCGGGGAGCTGTTTTTT. It is translated as CARCLRTGELFF.

The chain is built from TRBV6-5 and TRBJ2-2; 9 positions agree with TRBD2. The V segment lost 6 bases and the J segment 5 bases; nucleotides outside the gene matches: 7. The CDR3 contains 15 residues. Per germline, CDR1 MNHEY and CDR2 SVGAGI. This CDR3 reads CASRGSGSGTGELFF. CDR3 in DNA: TGTGCCAGCAGGGGTAGCGGGAGCGGAACCGGGGAGCTGTTTTTT.

The chain recombines TRBV7-2 with TRBJ2-5; D tentatively fits TRBD1 or TRBD2 (5 bases each). Deletions cut 4 bases from V and 1 base from J, with 13 bases between. CDR1 and CDR2 (germline): SGHTA, FQGNSA. This CDR3 contains 15 residues. Here the CDR3 reads CASSYAGSVQETQYF. The CDR3, as DNA: TGTGCCAGCAGCTACGCAGGGAGCGTCCAAGAGACCCAGTACTTC.

The chain is built from TRBV2 and TRBJ2-5; D remains ambiguous. Trimming took 2 bases from V and 2 from J, leaving 12 bases between them. This CDR3 is built from 15 residues. Germline V lookup: CDR1 SNHLY, CDR2 FYNNEI. The CDR3 DNA follows: TGTGCCAGCAGTGAATCCCCAGGAAATCAAGAGACCCAGTACTTC. Translating it yields CASSESPGNQETQYF.

V is TRBV7-2 and J is TRBJ2-2, with 8 positions matching TRBD2. The CDR3 length is 17 residues. The V and J ends lost 5 bases and 8 bases, in that order; junction bases with no gene match: 16. CDR1 is SGHTA and CDR2 is FQGNSA in the germline V gene. Here the CDR3 DNA reads TGTGCCAGCAGCCCTATCGGACTAGCCGACGGACTTGGGGAGCTGTTTTTT. Translating it yields CASSPIGLADGLGELFF.

The chain combines TRBV7-8 with TRBJ2-1, with 7 positions matching TRBD2. Unmatched junction bases numbered 12, after V lost 5 bases and J lost 2 bases. The CDR3 is made up of 17 amino acids. Germline CDR1 reads SGHVS; CDR2 reads FQNEAQ. The CDR3 DNA sequence: TGTGCCAGCAGCCAATTAGTAGCTGCGGGGGCCTACAATGAGCAGTTCTTC. It is translated as CASSQLVAAGAYNEQFF.

V gene TRBV7-8 combines with J gene TRBJ1-2; weak D call: TRBD1 (5 bases). The ends were cut back, 2 bases at V and 2 bases at J, with 21 bases in the middle. CDR1 is SGHVS and CDR2 is FQNEAQ in the germline V gene. This CDR3 region has 18 residues. The CDR3 DNA sequence: TGTGCCAGCAGCTTAAGCGTGATTAGACAGACCGTCAACTATGGCTACACCTTC. This gives the protein CASSLSVIRQTVNYGYTF. The full variable domain, completed using reference TRBV7-8 and TRBJ1-2, is GAGVSQSPRYKVAKRGQDVALRCDPISGHVSLFWYQQALGQGPEFLTYFQNEAQLDKSGLPSDRFFAERPEGSVSTLKIQRTQQEDSAVYLCASSLSVIRQTVNYGYTFGSGTRLTVV.

This clone occurred once. V is TRBV7-2 and J is TRBJ2-7; D gene uncertain. Per germline, CDR1 SGHTA and CDR2 FQGNSA. The V end was cut by 1 base, the J end by 9 bases, with 7 bases between. This CDR3 region has 11 residues. The CDR3 loop reads CASSLEVGQYF. DNA for the CDR3: TGTGCCAGCAGCTTAGAGGTCGGGCAGTACTTC.

This clone has only one observation. V and J are TRBV29-1 and TRBJ2-7; TRBD2 agrees at 7 bases. This CDR3 is 13 amino acids long. Germline-derived CDR1 and CDR2 are SQVTM and ANQGSEA. CDR3 DNA sequence: TGCAGTATGAGAGCGGGAAACTCCTACGAGCAGTACTTC. Translating it yields CSMRAGNSYEQYF.

In DNA form, the CDR3 reads TGTGCCAGCTCACCGGCACAGGGGAATAACGAGCAGTACTTC. It yields the protein CASSPAQGNNEQYF. The genes are TRBV18 and TRBJ2-7; TRBD1 aligns across 7 bases. The CDR3 totals 14 residues. From germline, CDR1 is KGHSH and CDR2 LQKENI. Unmatched junction bases numbered 7, after V lost 3 bases and J lost 5 bases.

This rearrangement joins TRBV4-3 to TRBJ2-7; 7 bases fit TRBD1. Germline lookup yields CDR1 LGHNA and CDR2 YSLEER. The trim removed 0 bases at V and 0 bases at J, leaving 8 bases unmatched. This CDR3 is 17 amino acids long. CDR3 in amino acids: CASSQDKRQGNSYEQYF. The DNA of the CDR3 is TGCGCCAGCAGCCAAGATAAACGACAGGGCAACTCCTACGAGCAGTACTTC.

The chain is built from TRBV18 and TRBJ1-2, with TRBD1 matching over 7 bases. V lost 8 bases, J lost 3 bases, and 9 bases stayed unmatched. The CDR3 length is 14 residues. CDR1 and CDR2 (germline): KGHSH, LQKENI. This chain's CDR3 is CASSGTAPDYGYTF. The CDR3 nucleotides are TGTGCCAGCAGCGGGACAGCTCCCGACTATGGCTACACCTTC.

This clone was picked up a small number of times. The gene calls are TRBV28 and TRBJ2-5, with 13 bases that match TRBD2. Trimming at V came to 2 bases and at J to 1 base, leaving 4 bases not matched to a gene. Germline CDR1 reads MDHEN; CDR2 reads SYDVKM. The CDR3 extends over 17 amino acids. CDR3 sequence reads: CASSLLGLAGVQETQYF. CDR3 nucleotides: TGTGCCAGCAGTTTACTCGGACTAGCGGGAGTCCAAGAGACCCAGTACTTC.